These T cell receptor beta chains were read from a single sample in a study of blood T cells in healthy people across ages. TCRdb ran MiXCR on the 5' RACE reads and lists one entry per CDR3 protein. This table holds some 760,000 distinct CDR3 sequences, 25% found once. Separately, the same data were catalogued under a study of T cells of mothers and their children.

Input material: blood. These receptors were obtained from a boy between 10 and 17 years old in good health. Both conserved end residues are part of each CDR3. Each record gives: J gene, V gene, CDR3 protein.

J: TRBJ2-5; V: TRBV20-1; CDR3: CSALKETQYF
J: TRBJ1-1; V: TRBV25-1; CDR3: CASSFLPASSMNTEAFF
J: TRBJ1-6; V: TRBV7-2; CDR3: CASSLEAGQGWNSPLHF
J: TRBJ2-3; V: TRBV28; CDR3: CASTAGFVDTQYF
J: TRBJ2-1; V: TRBV28; CDR3: CASSLTLADNEQFF
J: -; V: TRBV28; CDR3: CASSWNNGHEQYF
J: TRBJ1-6; V: TRBV4-3; CDR3: CASSQDYGVSPLHF
J: TRBJ2-7; V: TRBV18; CDR3: CASSPGTGDEQYF
J: -; V: TRBV12-3/TRBV12-4; CDR3: CASSPQTGYDEQFF
J: TRBJ2-1; V: TRBV10-3; CDR3: CAISDSGGSYNEQFF
J: TRBJ2-1; V: TRBV10-3; CDR3: CAIGVPGTSNNEQFF
J: TRBJ2-3; V: TRBV5-1; CDR3: CASSLASEPTDTQYF
J: TRBJ2-7; V: TRBV20-1; CDR3: CSARQVRSYEQYF
J: TRBJ2-5; V: TRBV7-9; CDR3: CASSLILAGGETQYF
J: TRBJ2-3; V: TRBV29-1; CDR3: CSERGVRGEVETSTDTQYF
J: -; V: TRBV29-1; CDR3: CSVEADGTYEQYF
J: TRBJ2-1; V: TRBV7-9; CDR3: CASSRDAGGSNNEQFF
J: TRBJ1-2; V: TRBV29-1; CDR3: CSVDSGTGSYGYTF
J: TRBJ2-5; V: TRBV10-3; CDR3: CAIRGVKETQYF
J: TRBJ2-5; V: TRBV20-1; CDR3: CSARALAHTETQYF
J: TRBJ2-2; V: TRBV18; CDR3: CASSPFGTPANTGELFF
J: TRBJ2-7; V: TRBV6-1; CDR3: CASNDRASSYEQYF
J: TRBJ2-7; V: TRBV4-1; CDR3: CASSQEQGAGEQYF
J: TRBJ1-4; V: TRBV3-1; CDR3: CASSQLQGPNEKLFF
J: TRBJ2-5; V: TRBV7-9; CDR3: CASTSFRQGGETQYF
J: TRBJ2-3; V: TRBV29-1; CDR3: CSVVLAEGTDTQYF
J: TRBJ2-7; V: TRBV29-1; CDR3: CSVEEGAYEQYF
J: TRBJ2-5; V: TRBV27; CDR3: CASKLTLGRETQYF
J: TRBJ2-5; V: TRBV6-1; CDR3: CASSVLGTAQETQYF
J: TRBJ1-1; V: TRBV27; CDR3: CASSNGLGTEAFF
J: TRBJ2-7; V: TRBV29-1; CDR3: CSAVDRYEQYF
J: TRBJ2-3; V: TRBV12-3/TRBV12-4; CDR3: CASSWASGGSVHTQYF
J: TRBJ1-1; V: TRBV7-9; CDR3: CASTLEGGGVNTEAFF
J: TRBJ2-3; V: TRBV11-2; CDR3: CASSLEGGRTDTQYF
J: TRBJ2-5; V: TRBV29-1; CDR3: CSVQGKYQETQYF
J: TRBJ1-1; V: TRBV29-1; CDR3: CSGQNTEAFF
J: TRBJ1-4; V: TRBV5-1; CDR3: CASSSTGTAEKLFF
J: TRBJ1-3; V: TRBV7-2; CDR3: CASSHGGNTIYF
J: TRBJ2-7; V: TRBV29-1; CDR3: CSVRPTALAGNYEQYF
J: TRBJ1-4; V: TRBV6-2/TRBV6-3; CDR3: CASSYGAGENEKLFF
J: TRBJ1-1; V: TRBV28; CDR3: CASSTRGRGPTEAFF
J: TRBJ2-2; V: TRBV10-3; CDR3: CAISESDRRTGELFF
J: TRBJ1-4; V: TRBV13; CDR3: CASSLQNEKLFF
J: TRBJ2-3; V: TRBV2; CDR3: CASIRDRDSDTQYF
J: TRBJ1-6; V: TRBV5-1; CDR3: CASSQDRGNSPLHF
J: TRBJ2-1; V: TRBV29-1; CDR3: CSGGGGFNNEQFF
J: TRBJ1-4; V: TRBV18; CDR3: CASSRQQGEEEKLFF
J: TRBJ2-3; V: TRBV6-1; CDR3: CASTLNPYPSTDTQYF
J: -; V: TRBV20-1; CDR3: CSARLASGGQFF
J: TRBJ2-1; V: TRBV12-3/TRBV12-4; CDR3: CASSTLSDSPIYNEQFF
J: TRBJ1-2; V: TRBV3-1; CDR3: CASSQFQFYGYTF
J: TRBJ1-4; V: TRBV20-1; CDR3: CSARDLRGSNEKLFF